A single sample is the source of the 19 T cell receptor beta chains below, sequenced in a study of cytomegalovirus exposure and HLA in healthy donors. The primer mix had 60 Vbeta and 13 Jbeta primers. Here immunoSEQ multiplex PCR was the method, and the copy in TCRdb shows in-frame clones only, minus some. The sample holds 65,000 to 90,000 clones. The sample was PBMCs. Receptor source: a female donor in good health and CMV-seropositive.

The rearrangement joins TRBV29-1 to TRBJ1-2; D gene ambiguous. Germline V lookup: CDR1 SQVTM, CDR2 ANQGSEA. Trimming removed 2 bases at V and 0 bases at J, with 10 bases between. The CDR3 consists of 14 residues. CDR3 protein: CSVEFLRANYGYTF. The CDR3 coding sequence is TGCAGCGTTGAATTCCTGCGCGCTAACTATGGCTACACCTTC.

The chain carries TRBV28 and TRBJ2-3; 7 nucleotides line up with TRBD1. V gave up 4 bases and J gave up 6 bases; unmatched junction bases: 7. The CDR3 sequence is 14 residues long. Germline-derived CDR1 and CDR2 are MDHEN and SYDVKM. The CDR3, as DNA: TGTGCCAGCAGTTCCCCGGACAGGACCGATACGCAGTATTTT. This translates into CASSSPDRTDTQYF.

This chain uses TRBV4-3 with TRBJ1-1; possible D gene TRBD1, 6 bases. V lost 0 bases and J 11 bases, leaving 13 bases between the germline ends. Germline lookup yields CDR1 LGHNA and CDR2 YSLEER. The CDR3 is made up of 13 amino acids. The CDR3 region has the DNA TGCGCCAGCAGCCAAGATCTTGGGGGGGCGGCTTTCTTT. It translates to CASSQDLGGAAFF.

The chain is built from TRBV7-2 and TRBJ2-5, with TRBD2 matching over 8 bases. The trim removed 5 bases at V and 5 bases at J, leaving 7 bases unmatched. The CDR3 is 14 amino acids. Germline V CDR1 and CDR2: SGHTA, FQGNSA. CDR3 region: CASSPSGSRETQYF. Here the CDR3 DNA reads TGTGCCAGCAGCCCCAGCGGGAGCCGGGAGACCCAGTACTTC.

The CDR3 sequence: CATSRKGAYEQYF. In DNA, the CDR3 is TGTGCCACCAGCAGGAAGGGGGCCTACGAGCAGTACTTC. This chain uses TRBV15 with TRBJ2-7; D is perhaps TRBD1 (6 bases). The germline V and J ends were trimmed by 3 bases and 2 bases, with 8 bases remaining between them. CDR1 is LNHNV and CDR2 is YYDKDF in the germline V gene (reference sequence). The CDR3 is 13 residues long. The full variable domain, completed using reference TRBV15 and TRBJ2-7, is DAMVIQNPRYQVTQFGKPVTLSCSQTLNHNVMYWYQQKSSQAPKLLFHYYDKDFNNEADTPDNFQSRRPNTSFCFLDIRSPGLGDTAMYLCATSRKGAYEQYFGPGTRLTVT.

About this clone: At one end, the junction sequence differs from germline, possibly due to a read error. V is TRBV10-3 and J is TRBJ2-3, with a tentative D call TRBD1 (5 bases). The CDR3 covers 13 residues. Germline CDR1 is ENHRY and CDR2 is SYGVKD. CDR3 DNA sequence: TGTGCCAACAGTGGACACAGCACAGATACGCAGTATTTT. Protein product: CANSGHSTDTQYF.

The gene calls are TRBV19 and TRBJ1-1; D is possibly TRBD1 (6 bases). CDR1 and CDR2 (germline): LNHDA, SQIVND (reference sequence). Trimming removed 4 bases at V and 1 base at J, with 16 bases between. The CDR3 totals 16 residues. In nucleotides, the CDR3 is TGTGCCAGTAGTAGTGAACCCGGGACACCGAACACTGAAGCTTTCTTT. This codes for CASSSEPGTPNTEAFF.

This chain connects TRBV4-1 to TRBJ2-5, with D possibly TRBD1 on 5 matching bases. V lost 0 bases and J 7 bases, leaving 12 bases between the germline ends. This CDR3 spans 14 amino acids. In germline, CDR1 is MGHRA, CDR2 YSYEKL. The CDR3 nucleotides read TGCGCCAGCAGCCAAGAGGAAGGGGCTGGGACCCAGTACTTC. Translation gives CASSQEEGAGTQYF.

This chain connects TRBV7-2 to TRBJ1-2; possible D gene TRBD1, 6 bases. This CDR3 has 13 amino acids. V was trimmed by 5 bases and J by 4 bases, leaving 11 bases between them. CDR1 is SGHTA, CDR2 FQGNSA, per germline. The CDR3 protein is CASSPGTPYGYTF. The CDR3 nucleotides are TGTGCCAGCAGCCCCGGGACACCCTATGGCTACACCTTC.

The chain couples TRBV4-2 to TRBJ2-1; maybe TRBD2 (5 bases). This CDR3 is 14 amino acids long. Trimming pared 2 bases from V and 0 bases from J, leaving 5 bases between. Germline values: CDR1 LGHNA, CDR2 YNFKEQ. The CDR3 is CASSQSGSYNEQFF. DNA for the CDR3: TGTGCCAGCAGCCAAAGCGGCTCCTACAATGAGCAGTTCTTC.

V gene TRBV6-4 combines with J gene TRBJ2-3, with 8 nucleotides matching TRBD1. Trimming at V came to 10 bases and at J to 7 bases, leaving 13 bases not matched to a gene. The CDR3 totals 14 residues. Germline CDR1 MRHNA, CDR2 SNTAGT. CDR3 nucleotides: TGTGCCACCGGAACCGGGACAGGAGGTAATACGCAGTATTTT. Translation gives CATGTGTGGNTQYF.

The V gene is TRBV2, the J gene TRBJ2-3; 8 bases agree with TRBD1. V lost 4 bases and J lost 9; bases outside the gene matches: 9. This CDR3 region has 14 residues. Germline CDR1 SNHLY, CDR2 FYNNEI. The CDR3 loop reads CASSGGQGGKTQYF. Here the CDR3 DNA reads TGTGCCAGCAGTGGAGGACAGGGTGGGAAAACGCAGTATTTT.

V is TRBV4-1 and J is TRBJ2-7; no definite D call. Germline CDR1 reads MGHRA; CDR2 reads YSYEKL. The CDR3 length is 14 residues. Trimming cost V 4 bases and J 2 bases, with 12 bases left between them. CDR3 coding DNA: TGCGCCAGCAGCCCTATTACTACTACCTACGAGCAGTACTTC. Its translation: CASSPITTTYEQYF.

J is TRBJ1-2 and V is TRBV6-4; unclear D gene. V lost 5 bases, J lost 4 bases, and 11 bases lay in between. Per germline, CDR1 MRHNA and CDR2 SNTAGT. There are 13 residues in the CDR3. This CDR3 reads CASSSRRAYGYTF. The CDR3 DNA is TGTGCCAGCAGTTCCCGGCGGGCCTATGGCTACACCTTC.

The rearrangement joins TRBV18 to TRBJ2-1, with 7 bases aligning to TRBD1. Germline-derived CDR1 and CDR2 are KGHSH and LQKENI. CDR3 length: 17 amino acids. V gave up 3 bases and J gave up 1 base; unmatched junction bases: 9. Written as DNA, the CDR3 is TGTGCCAGCTCACCGAGGACAGGAGAGGGATCCTACAATGAGCAGTTCTTC. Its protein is CASSPRTGEGSYNEQFF.

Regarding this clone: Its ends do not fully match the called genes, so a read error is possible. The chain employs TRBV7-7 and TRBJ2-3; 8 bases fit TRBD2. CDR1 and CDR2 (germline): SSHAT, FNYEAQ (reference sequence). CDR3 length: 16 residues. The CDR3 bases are TGTGCTAGCAGCTTAGTGGCTAGCGGGTCTGGGGATACGCAGTATTTT. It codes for CASSLVASGSGDTQYF.

The CDR3 coding sequence is TGTGCCAGCGATTCTAGATCTAGCACAGATACGCAGTATTTT. Translating gives CASDSRSSTDTQYF. V is TRBV19 and J is TRBJ2-3, with D unclear. The germline V gene encodes CDR1 LNHDA and CDR2 SQIVND (reference sequence). The CDR3 is 14 amino acids. Trimming took off 9 bases at V and 0 bases at J, with 13 bases between the two ends.

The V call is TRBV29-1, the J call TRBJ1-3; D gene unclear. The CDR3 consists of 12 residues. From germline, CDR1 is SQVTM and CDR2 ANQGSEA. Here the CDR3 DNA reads TGCAGTTCTATAAGCGCTGGAAACACCATATATTTT. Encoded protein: CSSISAGNTIYF. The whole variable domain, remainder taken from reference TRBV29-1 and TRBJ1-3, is SAVISQKPSRDICQRGTSLTIQCQVDSQVTMMFWYRQQPGQSLTLIATANQGSEATYESGFVIDKFPISRPNLTFSTLTVSNMSPEDSSIYLCSSISAGNTIYFGEGSWLTVV.

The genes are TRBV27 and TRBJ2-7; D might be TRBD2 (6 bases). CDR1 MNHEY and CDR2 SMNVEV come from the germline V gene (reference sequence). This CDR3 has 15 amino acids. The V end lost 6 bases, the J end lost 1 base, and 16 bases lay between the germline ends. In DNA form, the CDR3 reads TGTGCCAGCAGGTCCTGGACGGAGGGGTCCTACGAGCAGTACTTC. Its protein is CASRSWTEGSYEQYF.